Sequencing of this T cell receptor beta chain was carried out in a study of TIL therapy for anti-PD-1-resistant metastatic lung cancer. The overall study: Most patients had lung adenocarcinoma; a few tumors were EGFR-mutant, two ALK-rearranged; half smoked currently or formerly.

The time point here: pre-treatment sample, taken before nivolumab and TIL therapy. Adults with stage 4 NSCLC were enrolled in a phase I trial. Sequencing used immunoSEQ v3. Data came from immunoSEQ multiplex PCR; TCRdb stores just in-frame clones and leaves some out. The table lists about 47,000 clones, roughly 85% of them singletons. Trimming pared 1 base from V and 5 bases from J, leaving 9 bases between. Germline V gene lookup returns CDR1 SGHKS and CDR2 YYEKEE (reference sequence). This CDR3 region has 13 residues. This specimen consisted of blood, obtained at baseline. The TCR comes from a person aged 25 to 80 with non-small cell lung cancer. The rearrangement uses TRBV5-5 and TRBJ1-2; maybe TRBD1 (5 bases). The CDR3 protein is CASSLWGPYGYTF. The CDR3 region has the DNA TGTGCCAGCAGCTTGTGGGGACCATATGGCTACACCTTC.